This entry concerns a single T cell receptor beta chain. There is no known antigen for this receptor. The sample holds no much larger clone one base away, and base qualities are not on file. TCRbeta CDR3 regions were amplified from genomic DNA by means of the immunoSEQ Assay, a bias-controlled multiplex PCR. As for the authors' bioinformatics: Within the assay, amplification of reference gene primers was used to estimate how many nucleated cells each sample contained. Sequence reads were collapsed and filtered to measure the absolute abundance of every unique TCRbeta CDR3 rearrangement. For each sample, productive Simpson clonality was calculated by taking the square root of Simpson's diversity index across productive rearrangements. In its TCRdb copy, this immuneACCESS table keeps in-frame sequences only and misses some clones. Where compared with another copy, unresolved V genes explain less than half of these, and the others have no known cause. That table furnishes V, J and clone size, whereas the DNA furnished D and trimming. The sample has roughly 55,000 clones on record, 70% to 85% of them singletons. The biggest ten clones account for less than 10% of the sample.

The collaborating institutions used their own protocols to collect whole blood in K2EDTA tubes. For TCRbeta analysis, collaborator samples were shipped as frozen whole blood, as isolated PBMCs, or as DNA extracted from either sample type. CDR3 length: 17 amino acids, cysteine to phenylalanine. This entry keeps only the CDR3 DNA: 51 bases, framed from base 1. The germline V gene sets CDR1 to SGHTA and CDR2 to FQGNSA. Trimming removed 0 bases from V and 6 bases from J; the gene matches leave 7 bases unexplained. These data belong to a study of blood T cell repertoires in COVID-19 (TCRdb year 2020). About the full investigation: Collaborator samples came from the United States, Italy and Spain and covered acute and convalescent phases of COVID-19. The material from the prospective study consisted of cDNA or gDNA derived from T cells, B-cell-depleted T cells, or PBMCs. The dataset comprised deeply sampled blood TCRbeta repertoires from subjects exposed to, actively infected with, or recovered from COVID-19. The repertoires were released in a freely available public database intended as a resource for research on the immune response to SARS-CoV-2. Samples were obtained from the ongoing ImmuneRACE study (first 160 participants) and from over 1,000 subjects provided by 6 global collaborators. Nearly every sample came with metadata listing a de-identified subject ID, COVID-19 status, age in years and sex. Where HLA class I and class II types were available, the types were taken from metadata supplied by the sample provider, not from assay-based typing. Results and caveats for the whole study, not just this receptor: Clinical and demographic metadata were provided uncurated, with the amount varying by source and participant.

Sequencing was performed on peripheral blood. The sequence came from a human donor in a cohort sampled during active COVID-19. The chain uses TRBV7-2 and TRBJ2-2; TRBD1 matches 10 bases in the middle. The DNA reads TGTGCCAGCAGCTTAGCCCCGGGACAGGGGACCTCCGGGGAGCTGTTTTTT. It is translated as CASSLAPGQGTSGELFF. The CDR3 plus the reference TRBV7-2 and TRBJ2-2 genes for the other parts give the full variable domain: GAGVSQSPSNKVTEKGKDVELRCDPISGHTALYWYRQSLGQGLEFLIYFQGNSAPDKSGLPSDRFSAERTGGSVSTLTIQRTQQEDSAVYLCASSLAPGQGTSGELFFGEGSRLTVL.